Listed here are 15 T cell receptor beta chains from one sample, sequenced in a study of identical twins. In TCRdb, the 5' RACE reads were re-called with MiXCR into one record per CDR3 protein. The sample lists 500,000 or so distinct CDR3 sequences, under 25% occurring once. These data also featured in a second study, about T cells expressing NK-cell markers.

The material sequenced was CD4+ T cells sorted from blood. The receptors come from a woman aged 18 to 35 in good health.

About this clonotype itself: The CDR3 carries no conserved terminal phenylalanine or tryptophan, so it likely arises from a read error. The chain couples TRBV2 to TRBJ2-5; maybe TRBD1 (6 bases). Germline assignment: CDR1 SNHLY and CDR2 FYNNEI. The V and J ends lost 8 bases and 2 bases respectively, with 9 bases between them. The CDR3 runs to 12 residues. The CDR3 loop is CASYGQQETQYL. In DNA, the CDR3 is TGTGCCAGCTACGGACAGCAAGAGACCCAGTACCTC.

The CDR3 nucleotides read TGTGCCAGCAGCTTCCGTTCCCAGCGGGAGTTCTTC. Translating it yields CASSFRSQREFF. The rearrangement links TRBV7-2 to TRBJ2-1; TRBD2 is a possible D gene (6 bases). Trimming took off 3 bases at V and 14 bases at J, with 14 bases between the two ends. CDR3 length: 12 amino acids. In germline, CDR1 is SGHTA, CDR2 FQGNSA.

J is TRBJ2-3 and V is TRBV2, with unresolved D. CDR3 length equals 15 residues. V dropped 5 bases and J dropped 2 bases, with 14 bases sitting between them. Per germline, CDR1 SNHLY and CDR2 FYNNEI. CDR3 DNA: TGTGCCAGCAGTACGGAGTCTGCCTCCACAGATACGCAGTATTTT. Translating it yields CASSTESASTDTQYF.

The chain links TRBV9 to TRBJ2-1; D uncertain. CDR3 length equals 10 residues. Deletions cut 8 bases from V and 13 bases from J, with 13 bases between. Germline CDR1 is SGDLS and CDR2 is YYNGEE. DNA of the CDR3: TGTGCCAGTTCCGGCTCCACTCAGTTCTTC. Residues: CASSGSTQFF.

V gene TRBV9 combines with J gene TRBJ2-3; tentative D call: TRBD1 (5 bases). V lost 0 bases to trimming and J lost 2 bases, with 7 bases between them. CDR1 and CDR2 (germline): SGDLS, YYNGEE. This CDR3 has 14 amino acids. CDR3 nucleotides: TGTGCCAGCAGCGTAGGACAGCCCACAGATACGCAGTATTTT. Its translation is CASSVGQPTDTQYF.

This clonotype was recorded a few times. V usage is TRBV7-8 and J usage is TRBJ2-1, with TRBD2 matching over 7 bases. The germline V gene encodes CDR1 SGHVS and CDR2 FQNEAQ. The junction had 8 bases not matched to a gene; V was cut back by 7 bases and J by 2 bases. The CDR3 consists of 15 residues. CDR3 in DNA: TGTGCCAGCACCCTTACGAGCGGGACCTACAATGAGCAGTTCTTC. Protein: CASTLTSGTYNEQFF.

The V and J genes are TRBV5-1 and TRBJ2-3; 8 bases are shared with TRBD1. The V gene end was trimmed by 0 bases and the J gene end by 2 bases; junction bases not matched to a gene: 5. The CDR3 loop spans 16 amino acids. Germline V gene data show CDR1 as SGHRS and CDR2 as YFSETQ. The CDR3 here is CASSLDAGGITDTQYF. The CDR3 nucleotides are TGCGCCAGCAGCTTGGATGCAGGGGGCATCACAGATACGCAGTATTTT.

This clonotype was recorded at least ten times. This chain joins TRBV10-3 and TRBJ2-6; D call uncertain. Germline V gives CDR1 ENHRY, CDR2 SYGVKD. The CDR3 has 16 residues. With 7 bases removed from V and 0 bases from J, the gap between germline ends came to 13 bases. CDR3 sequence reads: CAITATVTSGANVLTF. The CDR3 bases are TGTGCCATCACCGCCACCGTTACCTCTGGGGCCAACGTCCTGACTTTC.

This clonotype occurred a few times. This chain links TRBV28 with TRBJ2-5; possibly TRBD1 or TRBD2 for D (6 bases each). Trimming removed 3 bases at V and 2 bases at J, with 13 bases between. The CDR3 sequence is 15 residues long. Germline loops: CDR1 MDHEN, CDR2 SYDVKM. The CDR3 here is CASSLVRRGQETQYF. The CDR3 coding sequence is TGTGCCAGCAGTTTGGTCCGGAGGGGGCAAGAGACCCAGTACTTC.

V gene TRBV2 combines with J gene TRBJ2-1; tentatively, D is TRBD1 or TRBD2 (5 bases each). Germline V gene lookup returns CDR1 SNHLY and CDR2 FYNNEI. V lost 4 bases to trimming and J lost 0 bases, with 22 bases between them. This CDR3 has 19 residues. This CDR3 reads CASSGGTRSKGSSYNEQFF. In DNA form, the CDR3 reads TGTGCCAGCAGTGGGGGGACGAGGTCTAAGGGGAGCTCCTACAATGAGCAGTTCTTC. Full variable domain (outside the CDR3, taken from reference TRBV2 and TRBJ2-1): EPEVTQTPSHQVTQMGQEVILRCVPISNHLYFYWYRQILGQKVEFLVSFYNNEISEKSEIFDDQFSVERPDGSNFTLKIRSTKLEDSAMYFCASSGGTRSKGSSYNEQFFGPGTRLTVL.

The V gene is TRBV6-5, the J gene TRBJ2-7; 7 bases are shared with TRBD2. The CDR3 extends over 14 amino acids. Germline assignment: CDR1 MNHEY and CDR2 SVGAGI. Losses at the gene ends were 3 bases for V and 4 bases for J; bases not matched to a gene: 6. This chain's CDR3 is CASSYGREWYEQYF. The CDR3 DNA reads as TGTGCCAGCAGTTATGGGCGGGAGTGGTACGAGCAGTACTTC.

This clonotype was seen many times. Here the CDR3 reads CSASGGASSYNEQFF. CDR3 nucleotides: TGCAGTGCTAGCGGCGGGGCCTCATCCTACAATGAGCAGTTCTTC. The chain employs TRBV20-1 and TRBJ2-1; D possibly corresponds to TRBD2 (6 bases). Germline V gene lookup returns CDR1 DFQATT and CDR2 SNEGSKA (reference sequence). CDR3 length equals 15 residues. The V gene lost 3 bases and the J gene lost 1 base, with 13 bases spanning the gap.

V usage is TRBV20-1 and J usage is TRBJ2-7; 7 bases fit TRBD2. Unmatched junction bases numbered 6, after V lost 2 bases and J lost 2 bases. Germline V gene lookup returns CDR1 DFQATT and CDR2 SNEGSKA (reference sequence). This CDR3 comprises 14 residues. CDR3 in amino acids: CSARPWDYPYEQYF. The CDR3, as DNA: TGCAGTGCTAGACCATGGGACTACCCCTACGAGCAGTACTTC.

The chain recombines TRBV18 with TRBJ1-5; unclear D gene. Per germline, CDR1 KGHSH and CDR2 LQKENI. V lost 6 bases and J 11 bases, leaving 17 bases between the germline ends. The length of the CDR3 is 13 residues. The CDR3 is CASSPLSDGAQHF. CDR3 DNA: TGTGCCAGCTCGCCCTTGTCCGATGGGGCCCAGCATTTT.

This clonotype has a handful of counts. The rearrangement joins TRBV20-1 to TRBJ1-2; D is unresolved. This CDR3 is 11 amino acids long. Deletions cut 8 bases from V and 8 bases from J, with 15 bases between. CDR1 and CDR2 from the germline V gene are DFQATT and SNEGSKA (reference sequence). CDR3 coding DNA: TGCAGTTCCCCGTCGATCTGGGGCTACACCTTC. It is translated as CSSPSIWGYTF.